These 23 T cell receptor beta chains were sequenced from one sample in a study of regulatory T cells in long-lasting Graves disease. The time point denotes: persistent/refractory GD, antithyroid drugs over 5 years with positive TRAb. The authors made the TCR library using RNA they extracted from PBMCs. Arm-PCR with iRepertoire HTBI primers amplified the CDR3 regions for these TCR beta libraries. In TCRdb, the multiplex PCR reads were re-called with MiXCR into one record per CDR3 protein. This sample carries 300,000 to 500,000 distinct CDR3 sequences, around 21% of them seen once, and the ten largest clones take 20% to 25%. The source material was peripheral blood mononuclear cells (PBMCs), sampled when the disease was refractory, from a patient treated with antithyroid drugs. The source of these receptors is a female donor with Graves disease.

CDR3 nucleotides: TGTGCCAGCAGGGGACAGGGTTATGAAAAACTGTTTTTT. It codes for CASRGQGYEKLFF. The genes are TRBV6-1 and TRBJ1-4, with 9 positions matching TRBD1. V lost 6 bases, J lost 6 bases, and 2 bases stayed unmatched. Germline CDR1 is MNHNS and CDR2 is SASEGT. The CDR3 consists of 13 residues.

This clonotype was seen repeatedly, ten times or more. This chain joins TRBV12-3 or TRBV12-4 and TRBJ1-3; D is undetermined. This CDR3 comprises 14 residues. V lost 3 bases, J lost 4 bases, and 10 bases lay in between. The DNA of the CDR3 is TGTGCCAGCAGTTTCGCCGCGGGCGGAAACACCATATATTTT. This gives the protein CASSFAAGGNTIYF.

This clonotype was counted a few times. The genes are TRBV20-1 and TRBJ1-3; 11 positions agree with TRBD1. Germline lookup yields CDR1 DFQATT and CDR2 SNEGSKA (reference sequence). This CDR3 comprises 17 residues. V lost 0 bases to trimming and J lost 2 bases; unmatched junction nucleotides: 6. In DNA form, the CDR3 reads TGCAGTGCTAGAGATTTTCTGGGACAGGGGGCTGGAAACACCATATATTTT. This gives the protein CSARDFLGQGAGNTIYF.

CDR3 loop: CASSPGIEEAFF. In DNA, the CDR3 is TGTGCCAGCAGTCCAGGGATCGAGGAAGCTTTCTTT. The rearrangement uses TRBV6-4 and TRBJ1-1; maybe TRBD1 (5 bases). Between the trimmed V and J ends, which lost 5 bases and 8 bases, there was a span of 12 bases. The CDR3 runs 12 residues. The V gene's germline CDR1 is MRHNA and CDR2 SNTAGT.

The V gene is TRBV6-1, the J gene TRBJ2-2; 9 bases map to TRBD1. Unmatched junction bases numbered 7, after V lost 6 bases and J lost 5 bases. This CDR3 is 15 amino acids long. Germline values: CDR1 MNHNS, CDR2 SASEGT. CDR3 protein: CASSLGQGWTGELFF. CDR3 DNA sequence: TGTGCCAGCAGCCTCGGACAGGGGTGGACCGGGGAGCTGTTTTTT.

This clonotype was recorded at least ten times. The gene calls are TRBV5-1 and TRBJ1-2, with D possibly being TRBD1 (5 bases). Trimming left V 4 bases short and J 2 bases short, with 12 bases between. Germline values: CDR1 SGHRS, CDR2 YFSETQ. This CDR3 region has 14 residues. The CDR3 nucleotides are TGCGCCAGCAGCCTCTACAGGTGGAACTATGGCTACACCTTC. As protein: CASSLYRWNYGYTF.

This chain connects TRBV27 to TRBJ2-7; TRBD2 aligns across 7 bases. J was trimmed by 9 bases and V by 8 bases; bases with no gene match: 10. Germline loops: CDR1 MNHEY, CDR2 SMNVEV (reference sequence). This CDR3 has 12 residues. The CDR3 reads CASGQRGTTQYF. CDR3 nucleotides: TGTGCCAGCGGACAACGAGGGACTACGCAGTACTTC.

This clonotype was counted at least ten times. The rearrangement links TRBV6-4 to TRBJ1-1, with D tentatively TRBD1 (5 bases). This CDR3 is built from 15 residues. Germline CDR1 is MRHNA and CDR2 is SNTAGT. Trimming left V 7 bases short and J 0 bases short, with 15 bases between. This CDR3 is CASKMTDRMNTEAFF. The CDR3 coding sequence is TGTGCCAGCAAGATGACAGACCGAATGAACACTGAAGCTTTCTTT.

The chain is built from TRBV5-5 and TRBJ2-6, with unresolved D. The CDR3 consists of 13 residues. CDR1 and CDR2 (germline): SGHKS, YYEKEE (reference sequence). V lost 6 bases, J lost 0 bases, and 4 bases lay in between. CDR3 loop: CASTSSGANVLTF. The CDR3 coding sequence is TGTGCCAGCACAAGCTCTGGGGCCAACGTCCTGACTTTC. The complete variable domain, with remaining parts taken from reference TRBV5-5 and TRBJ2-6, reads DAGVTQSPTHLIKTRGQQVTLRCSPISGHKSVSWYQQVLGQGPQFIFQYYEKEERGRGNFPDRFSARQFPNYSSELNVNALLLGDSALYLCASTSSGANVLTFGAGSRLTVL.

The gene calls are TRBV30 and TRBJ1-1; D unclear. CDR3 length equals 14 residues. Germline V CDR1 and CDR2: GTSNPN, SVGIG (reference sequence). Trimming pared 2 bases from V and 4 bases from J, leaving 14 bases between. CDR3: CAWSSQVTGTEAFF. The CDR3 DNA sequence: TGTGCCTGGAGTTCCCAGGTGACCGGCACTGAAGCTTTCTTT.

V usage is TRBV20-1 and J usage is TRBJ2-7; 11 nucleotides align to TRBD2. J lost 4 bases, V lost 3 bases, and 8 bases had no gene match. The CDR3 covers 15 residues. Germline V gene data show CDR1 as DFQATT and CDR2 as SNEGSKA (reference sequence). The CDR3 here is CSASKGTSGVYEQYF. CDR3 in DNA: TGCAGTGCTAGCAAAGGGACTAGCGGAGTTTACGAGCAGTACTTC.

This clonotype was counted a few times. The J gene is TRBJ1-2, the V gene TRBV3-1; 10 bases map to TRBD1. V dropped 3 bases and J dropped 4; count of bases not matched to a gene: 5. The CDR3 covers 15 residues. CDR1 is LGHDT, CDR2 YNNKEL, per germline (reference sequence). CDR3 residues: CASSQGTGAAYGYTF. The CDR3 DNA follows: TGTGCCAGCAGCCAGGGGACAGGGGCGGCCTATGGCTACACCTTC.

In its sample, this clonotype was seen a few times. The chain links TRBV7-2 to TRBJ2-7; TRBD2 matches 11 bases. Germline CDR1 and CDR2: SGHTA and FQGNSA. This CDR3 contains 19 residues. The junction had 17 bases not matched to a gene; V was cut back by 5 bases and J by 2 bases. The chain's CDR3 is CASSRRTSGSRIFPYEQYF. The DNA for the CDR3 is TGTGCCAGCAGCCGTAGGACTAGCGGGTCGCGTATCTTCCCCTACGAGCAGTACTTC. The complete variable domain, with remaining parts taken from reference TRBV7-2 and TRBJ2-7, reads GAGVSQSPSNKVTEKGKDVELRCDPISGHTALYWYRQSLGQGLEFLIYFQGNSAPDKSGLPSDRFSAERTGGSVSTLTIQRTQQEDSAVYLCASSRRTSGSRIFPYEQYFGPGTRLTVT.

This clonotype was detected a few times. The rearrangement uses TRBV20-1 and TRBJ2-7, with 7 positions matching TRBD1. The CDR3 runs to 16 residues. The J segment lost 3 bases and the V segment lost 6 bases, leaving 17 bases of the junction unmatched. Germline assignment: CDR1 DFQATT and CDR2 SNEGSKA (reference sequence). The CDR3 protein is CSAVSQYDRAFYEQYF. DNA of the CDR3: TGCAGTGCCGTATCACAGTACGACAGGGCTTTCTACGAGCAGTACTTC.

This CDR3 reads CANREPSDETQYF. The CDR3 DNA is TGTGCCAACAGAGAGCCCTCCGATGAGACCCAGTACTTC. This sequence joins TRBV28 and TRBJ2-5; no firm D call. Per germline, CDR1 MDHEN and CDR2 SYDVKM. The CDR3 extends over 13 amino acids. Trimming pared 10 bases from V and 5 bases from J, leaving 17 bases between.

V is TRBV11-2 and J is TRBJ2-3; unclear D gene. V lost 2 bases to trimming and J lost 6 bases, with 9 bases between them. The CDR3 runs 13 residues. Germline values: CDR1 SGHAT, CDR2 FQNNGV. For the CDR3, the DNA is TGTGCCAGCAGCTTATCGAGCGTGGATACGCAGTATTTT. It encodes CASSLSSVDTQYF. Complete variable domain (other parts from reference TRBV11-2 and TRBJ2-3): EAGVAQSPRYKIIEKRQSVAFWCNPISGHATLYWYQQILGQGPKLLIQFQNNGVVDDSQLPKDRFSAERLKGVDSTLKIQPAKLEDSAVYLCASSLSSVDTQYFGPGTRLTVL.

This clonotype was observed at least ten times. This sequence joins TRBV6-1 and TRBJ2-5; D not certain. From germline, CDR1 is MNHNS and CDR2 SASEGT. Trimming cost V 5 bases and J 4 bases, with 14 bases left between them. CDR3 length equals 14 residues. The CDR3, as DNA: TGTGCCAGCAGTCCCTCTAAACCAGGAGAGACCCAGTACTTC. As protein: CASSPSKPGETQYF.

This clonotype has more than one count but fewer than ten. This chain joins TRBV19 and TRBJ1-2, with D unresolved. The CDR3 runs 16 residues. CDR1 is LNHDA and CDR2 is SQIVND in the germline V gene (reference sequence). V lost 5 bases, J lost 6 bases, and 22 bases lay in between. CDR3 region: CASSLIPALSPDGYTF. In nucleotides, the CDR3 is TGTGCCAGTAGTTTAATCCCGGCCCTCTCCCCCGATGGCTACACCTTC.

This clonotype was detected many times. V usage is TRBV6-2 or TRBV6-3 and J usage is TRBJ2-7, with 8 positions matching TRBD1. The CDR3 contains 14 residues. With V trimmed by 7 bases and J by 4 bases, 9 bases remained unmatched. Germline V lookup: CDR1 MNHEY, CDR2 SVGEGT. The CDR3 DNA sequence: TGTGCCAGCACCCCGGGACAGGCCTATTACGAGCAGTACTTC. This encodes CASTPGQAYYEQYF.

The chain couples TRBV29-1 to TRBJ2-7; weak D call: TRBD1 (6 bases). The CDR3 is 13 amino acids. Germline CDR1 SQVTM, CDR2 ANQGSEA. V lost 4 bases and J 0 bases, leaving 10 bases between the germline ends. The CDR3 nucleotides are TGCAGCGTTGCCGACAGGAACTCCTACGAGCAGTACTTC. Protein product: CSVADRNSYEQYF.

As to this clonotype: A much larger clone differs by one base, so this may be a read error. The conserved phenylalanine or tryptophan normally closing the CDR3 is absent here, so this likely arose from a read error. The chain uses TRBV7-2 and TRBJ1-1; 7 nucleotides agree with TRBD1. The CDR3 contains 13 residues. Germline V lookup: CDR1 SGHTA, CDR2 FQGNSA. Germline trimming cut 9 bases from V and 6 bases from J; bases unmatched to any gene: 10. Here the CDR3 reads CASSEGARSEAFL. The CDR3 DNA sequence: TGTGCCAGTTCGGAGGGGGCGCGGTCTGAAGCTTTCCTT.

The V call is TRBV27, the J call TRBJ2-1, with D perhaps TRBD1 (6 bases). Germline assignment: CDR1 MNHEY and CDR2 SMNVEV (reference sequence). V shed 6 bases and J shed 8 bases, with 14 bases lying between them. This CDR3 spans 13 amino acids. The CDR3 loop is CASSKTGWDEQFF. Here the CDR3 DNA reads TGTGCCAGCAGCAAGACAGGTTGGGATGAGCAGTTCTTC.

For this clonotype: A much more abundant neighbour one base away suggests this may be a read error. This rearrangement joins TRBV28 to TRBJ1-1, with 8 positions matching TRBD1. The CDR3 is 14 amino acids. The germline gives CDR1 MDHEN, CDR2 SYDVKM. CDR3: CTSRRDRGWTEAFF. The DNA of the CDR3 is TGTACCAGCAGAAGAGACAGGGGATGGACTGAAGCTTTCTTT.